The clone carrying this T cell receptor beta chain occurred a few times. The authors prepared the TCRbeta library with unique molecular identifiers. TCRdb itself ran the PCR reads through MiXCR, one entry per CDR3 protein. The table records 750,000 to 950,000 distinct CDR3 sequences, roughly 15% of them present only once. These data belong to a study of T-cell reconstitution after alpha-beta-depleted transplantation in children. This CDR3 comprises 14 residues. Trimming shortened V by 6 bases and J by 1 base, and 11 bases separated the two germline ends. Per germline, CDR1 MNHNS and CDR2 SASEGT. Source: PBMCs, mostly from graft donor cells, taken 360 days after TCRalphabeta/CD19-depleted stem cell transplant. This sequence was found in a male patient younger than 18 who had a stem cell transplant for acute lymphoblastic leukemia, so the T cells may come from the graft donor. The chain uses TRBV6-1 and TRBJ2-3; a weak D match, TRBD1 (5 bases). This chain's CDR3 is CASSQGTRTDTQYF. CDR3 in DNA: TGTGCCAGCAGCCAGGGAACTCGCACAGATACGCAGTATTTT.